Sequencing of this TCR beta chain was carried out in a study of vaccination effects on CD4 cells after COVID-19. TCRdb's table, derived via immunoSEQ multiplex PCR, lists solely in-frame clones and lacks some. The repertoire has 20,000 to 30,000 clones, approximately 62% of them found once; the top ten carry 15% to 20%. As for this clone: What it binds is not known.

After expansion with viral peptide pools in the ViraFEST assay, antigen-specific CD4+ T cells were sequenced. Culture proceeded for more than nine days, and CD4+ T cells were then isolated. Their SARS-CoV-2 infection, verified by PCR, occurred between March and December 2020. The sequence came from a human donor who had a prior SARS-CoV-2 infection. The material sequenced was CD4+ T cells from PBMCs cultured with SARS-CoV-2 spike peptides, taken before COVID-19 vaccination.

The CDR3, as DNA: TGTGCCAGCAGATCCGGGACTTACCAAGAGACCCAGTACTTC. Protein: CASRSGTYQETQYF. The chain couples TRBV2 to TRBJ2-5; perhaps TRBD2 as D (6 bases). This CDR3 has 14 residues. Germline CDR1 SNHLY, CDR2 FYNNEI. V lost 6 bases and J lost 0, with 11 bases in between. Using reference TRBV2 and TRBJ2-5 for the parts outside the CDR3, the full variable domain is EPEVTQTPSHQVTQMGQEVILRCVPISNHLYFYWYRQILGQKVEFLVSFYNNEISEKSEIFDDQFSVERPDGSNFTLKIRSTKLEDSAMYFCASRSGTYQETQYFGPGTRLLVL.